The entry below describes one T cell receptor beta chain. Its antigen remains unidentified. The identical CDR3 is also encoded by other nucleotide sequences in the sample. TCRdb's table, derived via immunoSEQ multiplex PCR, lists solely in-frame clones and lacks some. The sample records approximately 340,000 clones, roughly 84% being singletons. Treatment: some 20 received Ad26.COV2.S at low or high dose, single or two shots; 5 received placebo; per-sample allocation not given. At day 63 after the first vaccine or placebo injection, samples were drawn. The sample originates from a study of Ad26.COV2.S vaccination and SARS-CoV-2 variants. The CDR3 sequence is 12 residues long. Germline CDR1 reads SGHDT; CDR2 reads YYEEEE. V lost 0 bases and J lost 5, with 5 bases in between. Whole-study results and caveats: It was reported that spike-specific CD8+ and CD4+ T cell responses were substantially broad after vaccination.

The specimen was peripheral blood, collected in a trial of Ad26.COV2.S vaccine versus placebo. The chain uses TRBV5-6 and TRBJ1-1; D unresolved. The TCR originated in a person aged 18-65 years who received the Ad26.COV2.S COVID-19 vaccine or a placebo. Here the CDR3 reads CASSLVGTEAFF. The CDR3 DNA sequence: TGTGCCAGCAGCTTGGTGGGGACTGAAGCTTTCTTT.